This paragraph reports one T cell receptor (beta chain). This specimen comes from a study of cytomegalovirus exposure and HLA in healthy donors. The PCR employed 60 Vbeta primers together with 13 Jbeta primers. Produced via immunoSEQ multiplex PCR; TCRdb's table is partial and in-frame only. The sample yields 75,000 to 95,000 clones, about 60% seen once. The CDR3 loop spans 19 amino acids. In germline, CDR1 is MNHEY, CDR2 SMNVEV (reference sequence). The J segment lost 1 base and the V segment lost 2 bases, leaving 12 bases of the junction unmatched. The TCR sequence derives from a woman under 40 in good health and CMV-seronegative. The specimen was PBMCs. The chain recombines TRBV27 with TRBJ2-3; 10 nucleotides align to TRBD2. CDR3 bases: TGTGCCAGCAGTTTAATGGGACTAGCGACAGGCGGTGGCACAGATACGCAGTATTTT. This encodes CASSLMGLATGGGTDTQYF.